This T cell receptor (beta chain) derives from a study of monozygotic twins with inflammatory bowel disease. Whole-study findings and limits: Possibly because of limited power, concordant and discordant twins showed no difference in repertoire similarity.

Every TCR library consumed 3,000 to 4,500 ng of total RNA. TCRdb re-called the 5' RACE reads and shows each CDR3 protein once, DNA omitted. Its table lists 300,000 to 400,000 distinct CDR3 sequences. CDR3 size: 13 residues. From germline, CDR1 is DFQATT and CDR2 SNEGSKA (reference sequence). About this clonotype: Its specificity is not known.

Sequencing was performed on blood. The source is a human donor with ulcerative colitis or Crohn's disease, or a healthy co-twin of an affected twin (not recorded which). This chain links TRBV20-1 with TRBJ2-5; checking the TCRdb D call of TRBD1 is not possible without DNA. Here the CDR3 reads CSARDLGGETQYF.